The rows below give T cell receptor beta chains drawn from one sample of a study of blood T cell repertoires in COVID-19. The method was immunoSEQ multiplex PCR; TCRdb's version includes in-frame clones alone and lacks a portion of them. This sample yields under 150,000 clones, of which about four fifths are seen a single time; approximately 9.2% belongs to the top ten. The sequenced sample consisted of peripheral blood. These TCRs come from a human donor with acute or convalescent COVID-19. The donor label of this sample is uncertain. Each CDR3 is given with its conserved first and last residue. The D gene is left open where the match is weak. The size of a clone is reported for some rows only, either as once, few or many, or as a class for expanded clones.

>-|TRBV24-1|TRBD1|TRBJ2-2
CATSPRGYTGELFF
TGTGCCACCAGTCCCAGGGGGTACACCGGGGAGCTGTTTTTT
>-|TRBV27|-|TRBJ2-3
CASSFYQSTDTQYF
TGTGCCAGCAGTTTCTACCAAAGCACAGATACGCAGTATTTT
>-|TRBV7-9|TRBD1|TRBJ2-5
CASSQGQGMVETQYF
TGTGCCAGCAGCCAGGGACAGGGAATGGTGGAGACCCAGTACTTC
>-|TRBV3-1/TRBV3-2|-|TRBJ1-2
CASSQAVGGGGYTF
TGTGCCAGCAGCCAAGCGGTGGGAGGAGGCGGCTACACCTTC
>-|TRBV18|-|TRBJ1-1
CASSPEGMNTEAFF
TGTGCCAGCTCACCGGAGGGTATGAACACTGAAGCTTTCTTT
>-|TRBV18|-|TRBJ1-1
CASCTGVNTEAFF
TGTGCCAGCTGCACGGGTGTGAACACTGAAGCTTTCTTT
>-|TRBV9|-|TRBJ1-2
CASSATNYGYTF
TGTGCCAGCAGCGCGACAAACTATGGCTACACCTTC
>-|TRBV9|-|TRBJ1-2
CASSVGGLYGYTF
TGTGCCAGCAGCGTAGGAGGCTTGTATGGCTACACCTTC
>-|TRBV9|TRBD1|TRBJ2-1
CASSPPWTGGREQFF
TGTGCCAGCAGCCCCCCCTGGACAGGGGGGAGGGAGCAGTTCTTC
>-|TRBV9|-|TRBJ1-1
CASSVGGQGGTEAFF
TGTGCCAGCAGCGTAGGGGGGCAGGGCGGCACTGAAGCTTTCTTT
>-|TRBV30|TRBD1|TRBJ2-1
CAWSGWDRDNEQFF
TGTGCCTGGAGTGGATGGGACAGGGACAATGAGCAGTTCTTC
>once|TRBV13|-|TRBJ2-7
CASSPGVGAGREQYF
TGTGCCAGCAGCCCCGGGGTGGGGGCCGGCAGGGAGCAGTACTTC
>-|TRBV9|TRBD2|TRBJ2-1
CASSDRPSGGAVEQFF
TGTGCCAGCAGCGATAGACCTAGCGGGGGGGCCGTTGAGCAGTTCTTC
>-|TRBV19|-|TRBJ1-2
CASNPRAGGYTF
TGTGCCAGTAATCCCAGGGCTGGCGGCTACACCTTC
>-|TRBV7-6|-|TRBJ1-3
CASSPFGRGAGNTIYF
TGTGCCAGCAGCCCCTTTGGGCGGGGAGCTGGAAACACCATATATTTT
>-|TRBV25-1|-|TRBJ2-3
CASSDKSTDTQYF
TGTGCCAGCAGTGACAAAAGCACAGATACGCAGTATTTT
>-|TRBV13|-|TRBJ1-1
CASRRMGRRLAAFF
TGTGCCAGCCGGCGGATGGGCAGGAGGTTGGCAGCTTTCTTT
>few|TRBV2|-|TRBJ1-1
CASSPTGLGEAFF
TGTGCCAGCAGCCCTACAGGGCTAGGTGAAGCTTTCTTT
>few|TRBV6-5|-|TRBJ1-5
CASRGDWNSNQPQHF
TGTGCCAGCAGGGGGGACTGGAATAGCAATCAGCCCCAGCATTTT
>-|TRBV24-1|-|TRBJ2-1
CATSDYLTGSYNEQFF
TGTGCCACCAGTGATTACCTGACAGGTTCCTACAATGAGCAGTTCTTC
>-|TRBV14|-|TRBJ2-5
CASSQRRKDQETQYF
TGTGCCAGCAGCCAGCGCAGGAAGGACCAAGAGACCCAGTACTTC
>-|TRBV4-1|-|TRBJ2-2
CASSQVLGATGELFF
TGCGCCAGCAGCCAAGTTTTAGGGGCCACCGGGGAGCTGTTTTTT
>-|TRBV6-6|TRBD1|TRBJ1-2
CASSHDRVNYGYTF
TGTGCCAGCAGCCACGACAGGGTTAACTATGGCTACACCTTC
>-|TRBV6-5|TRBD1|TRBJ2-3
CASSRGTGTNTQYF
TGTGCCAGCAGCCGTGGGACAGGCACAAATACGCAGTATTTT
>-|TRBV3-1/TRBV3-2|TRBD1|TRBJ2-1
CASSQDWGQGSYQRNEQFF
TGTGCCAGCAGCCAAGATTGGGGACAGGGGTCTTACCAAAGGAATGAGCAGTTCTTC
>-|TRBV29-1|-|TRBJ1-1
CSGLFRVNTEAFF
TGCAGCGGGTTATTCAGGGTGAACACTGAAGCTTTCTTT
>-|TRBV2|-|TRBJ1-6
CASSSVMFGESPLHF
TGTGCCAGCAGTTCCGTAATGTTCGGGGAATCACCCCTCCACTTT
>-|TRBV10-3|TRBD1|TRBJ1-2
CAIGGTGGGYTF
TGTGCCATCGGCGGGACAGGGGGTGGCTACACCTTC
>-|TRBV27|-|TRBJ1-4
CASSLGGSNEKLFF
TGTGCCAGCAGTTTAGGAGGCAGTAATGAAAAACTGTTTTTT
>-|TRBV10-1|TRBD2|TRBJ2-3
CASSGGARDTQYF
TGCGCCAGCAGCGGGGGGGCGCGGGATACGCAGTATTTT
>-|TRBV6-5|-|TRBJ2-3
CASSYSHRGGDTQYF
TGTGCCAGCAGTTACTCGCACAGGGGGGGAGATACGCAGTATTTT
>-|TRBV19|TRBD1|TRBJ1-1
CASSIGRTGRNTEAFF
TGTGCCAGTAGTATAGGTCGGACAGGGAGGAACACTGAAGCTTTCTTT
>once|TRBV5-6|-|TRBJ1-1
CASLPRGNRNTEAFF
TGTGCCAGCCTCCCTAGGGGAAACAGGAACACTGAAGCTTTCTTT
>-|TRBV5-1|-|TRBJ1-1
CASSPQGGTEAFF
TGCGCCAGCAGCCCTCAGGGAGGGACTGAAGCTTTCTTT
>-|TRBV4-1|TRBD2|TRBJ2-2
CASSQGGGNTGELFF
TGCGCCAGCAGCCAAGGCGGGGGAAACACCGGGGAGCTGTTTTTT
>-|TRBV7-9|TRBD1|TRBJ2-1
CASSLERQGDEDEQFF
TGTGCCAGCAGCTTAGAGAGACAGGGGGATGAGGATGAGCAGTTCTTC
>medium-sized|TRBV3-1/TRBV3-2|-|TRBJ1-2
CASWREGSSYTF
TGTGCCTCATGGCGAGAGGGCTCGAGCTACACCTTC
>-|TRBV20-1|-|TRBJ2-7
CSASARHDYEQYF
TGCAGTGCTAGTGCCCGACACGACTACGAGCAGTACTTC
>-|TRBV5-1|-|TRBJ1-1
CASSRSQGQPHTEAFF
TGCGCCAGCAGCCGAAGCCAGGGGCAACCCCACACTGAAGCTTTCTTT
>-|TRBV20-1|-|TRBJ1-1
CSASSVYTEAFF
TGCAGTGCTAGTTCGGTTTACACTGAAGCTTTCTTT
>-|TRBV9|TRBD1|TRBJ2-2
CASSISSTGPNTGELFF
TGTGCCAGCAGCATATCCTCGACAGGGCCTAACACCGGGGAGCTGTTTTTT
>-|TRBV14|-|TRBJ1-4
CASSQGRGGTNEKLFF
TGTGCCAGCAGCCAAGGACGGGGGGGCACTAATGAAAAACTGTTTTTT
>-|TRBV10-1|TRBD2|TRBJ2-1
CASSRLAGGPYNEQFF
TGCGCCAGCAGCCGTCTAGCGGGGGGTCCATACAATGAGCAGTTCTTC
>-|TRBV20-1|-|TRBJ2-3
CSARDWATQYF
TGCAGTGCTAGAGATTGGGCTACGCAGTATTTT
>-|TRBV18|-|TRBJ2-7
CASSTQRQLAEQYF
TGTGCCAGCTCCACCCAAAGACAGCTTGCCGAGCAGTACTTC
>-|TRBV7-6|-|TRBJ2-3
CASRPRYADTQYF
TGTGCCAGCAGACCTCGGTATGCAGATACGCAGTATTTT
>-|TRBV5-6|-|TRBJ1-2
CASSLGQTYGYTF
TGTGCCAGCAGCTTGGGACAGACTTATGGCTACACCTTC
>few|TRBV6-1|TRBD1|TRBJ1-1
CASSARRSGQRTREAFF
TGTGCCAGCAGTGCGCGTCGGTCGGGACAGCGAACCCGTGAAGCTTTCTTT
>-|TRBV20-1|TRBD1|TRBJ1-5
CSASPGDSNQPQHF
TGCAGTGCTAGTCCAGGGGACAGTAATCAGCCCCAGCATTTT
>-|TRBV19|-|TRBJ2-2
CASLDWNTGELFF
TGTGCCAGTCTAGACTGGAACACCGGGGAGCTGTTTTTT
>-|TRBV3-1/TRBV3-2|TRBD1|TRBJ1-5
CASSLGTGGGNQPQHF
TGTGCCAGCAGCCTGGGGACAGGGGGAGGGAATCAGCCCCAGCATTTT
>-|TRBV5-1|-|TRBJ1-1
CASSVQGTTEAFF
TGCGCCAGCAGCGTACAGGGCACCACTGAAGCTTTCTTT
>-|TRBV9|-|TRBJ1-3
CASSVAGGWGNTIYF
TGTGCCAGCAGCGTAGCTGGCGGTTGGGGAAACACCATATATTTT
>many|TRBV7-9|-|TRBJ1-2
CASSLPIAGGYTF
TGTGCCAGCAGCCTCCCGATAGCGGGCGGCTACACCTTC
>-|TRBV7-8|-|TRBJ2-2
CASSLGALATGELFF
TGTGCCAGCAGCTTAGGGGCACTAGCTACCGGGGAGCTGTTTTTT
>-|TRBV4-2|-|TRBJ2-2
CASSQPGGPANTGELFF
TGTGCCAGCAGCCAACCCGGGGGGCCCGCGAACACCGGGGAGCTGTTTTTT
>-|TRBV4-1|TRBD1|TRBJ2-2
CASSPRTGNTGELFF
TGCGCCAGCAGCCCTCGGACAGGAAACACCGGGGAGCTGTTTTTT
>few|TRBV19|-|TRBJ2-2
CASSMFGANGELFF
TGTGCCAGTAGTATGTTTGGGGCGAACGGGGAGCTGTTTTTT
>-|TRBV6-5|TRBD1|TRBJ2-7
CASRNRGGLGEQYF
TGTGCCAGCAGAAACAGGGGCGGACTGGGCGAGCAGTACTTC